These 20 T cell receptor beta chains share one sample of origin, sequenced in a study of cytomegalovirus exposure and HLA in healthy donors (dated by TCRdb to the late 2010s). Library generation was performed with the immunoSEQ multiplex PCR assay. For the multiplex PCR, a mixture combining 60 forward primers for TCR Vbeta segments and 13 reverse primers for TCR Jbeta segments was used. Entries here come from immuneACCESS through TCRdb and include only in-frame sequences with V and J called. Some clones fail to appear in such tables; in the studies checked, an unresolved V gene covers under half of the shortfall, and the cause of the remainder is unknown. The sample data list 200,000 to 250,000 clones, and roughly 90% of these were observed just once. The ten most abundant clones make up roughly 1% of the sample. Sequencing was carried out using PBMCs. The receptors originated from a woman younger than 30 in good health and CMV-seronegative.

This clone came up once. The chain combines TRBV13 with TRBJ2-7; 10 bases are a match to TRBD2. Germline V gene lookup returns CDR1 PRHDT and CDR2 FYEKMQ (reference sequence). With V trimmed by 3 bases and J by 0 bases, 5 bases remained unmatched. This CDR3 contains 16 residues. CDR3 residues: CASSLGGLASSYEQYF. Written as DNA, the CDR3 is TGTGCCAGCAGCTTGGGGGGACTAGCGAGCTCCTACGAGCAGTACTTC.

The J gene is TRBJ2-1, the V gene TRBV19; 11 bases are a match to TRBD2. CDR3 size: 16 residues. V dropped 5 bases and J dropped 6; count of bases not matched to a gene: 9. CDR1 is LNHDA and CDR2 is SQIVND in the germline V gene (reference sequence). The CDR3 loop is CASSLTGTSGFNEQFF. The CDR3 DNA is TGTGCCAGTAGTTTAACCGGGACTAGCGGATTCAATGAGCAGTTCTTC.

This clone was counted a few times. The chain is built from TRBV9 and TRBJ2-3, with D maybe TRBD2 (5 bases). The CDR3 length is 14 residues. Trimming took off 1 base at V and 6 bases at J, with 12 bases between the two ends. Per the germline V gene, CDR1 is SGDLS and CDR2 is YYNGEE. In DNA form, the CDR3 reads TGTGCCAGCAGCGTACCGGGGTTCGAGGATACGCAGTATTTT. Residues: CASSVPGFEDTQYF. The variable domain in full, with the rest retrieved from reference TRBV9 and TRBJ2-3, is DSGVTQTPKHLITATGQRVTLRCSPRSGDLSVYWYQQSLDQGLQFLIQYYNGEERAKGNILERFSAQQFPDLHSELNLSSLELGDSALYFCASSVPGFEDTQYFGPGTRLTVL.

The chain links TRBV19 to TRBJ1-2; 8 bases are shared with TRBD1. The junction had 7 bases not matched to a gene; V was cut back by 5 bases and J by 8 bases. Germline V lookup: CDR1 LNHDA, CDR2 SQIVND (reference sequence). The CDR3 runs to 13 residues. In DNA, the CDR3 is TGTGCCAGTAGTCTAAGGACAGGGCTGGGCTACACCTTC. Translation gives CASSLRTGLGYTF.

The chain couples TRBV29-1 to TRBJ2-7; weak D call: TRBD1 (6 bases). Germline loops: CDR1 SQVTM, CDR2 ANQGSEA. CDR3 length equals 14 residues. V lost 5 bases to trimming and J lost 0 bases, with 14 bases between them. DNA of the CDR3: TGCAGCGTTTACCCGAAGGACAGCTCCTACGAGCAGTACTTC. Protein product: CSVYPKDSSYEQYF.

The chain couples TRBV23-1 to TRBJ1-2; 7 positions agree with TRBD1. TRBV23-1 is known as an ORF, though its function is uncertain. The ends lost 0 bases at V and 8 bases at J; junction bases unmatched: 6. There are 14 residues in the CDR3. The CDR3 loop is CASSQSTRGKGYTF. The CDR3 DNA reads TGCGCCAGCAGTCAATCCACCAGGGGGAAGGGCTACACCTTC.

The V and J genes are TRBV5-1 and TRBJ2-3, with 15 bases matching TRBD2. Trimming cost V 4 bases and J 2 bases; bases outside gene matches: 11. Per the germline V gene, CDR1 is SGHRS and CDR2 is YFSETQ. CDR3 size: 19 residues. The CDR3 region is CASSTGLAGGLSITDTQYF. CDR3 nucleotides: TGCGCCAGCAGCACGGGACTAGCGGGGGGCCTGAGTATCACAGATACGCAGTATTTT.

This clone was detected once. This rearrangement joins TRBV14 to TRBJ1-2; TRBD1 matches 7 bases. CDR3 length: 14 amino acids. Germline loops: CDR1 SGHDN, CDR2 FVKESK. Germline trimming cut 4 bases from V and 4 bases from J; bases unmatched to any gene: 6. The CDR3 coding sequence is TGTGCCAGCAGCCGACTCGGACAGGTCTATGGCTACACCTTC. This encodes CASSRLGQVYGYTF.

The chain has TRBV7-2 and TRBJ1-4; no reliable D call. CDR1 and CDR2 (germline): SGHTA, FQGNSA. V lost 2 bases and J 8 bases, leaving 15 bases between the germline ends. CDR3 size: 15 residues. The CDR3 nucleotides read TGTGCCAGCAGCTTACCCAAGGTTTATAGCGAAAAACTGTTTTTT. Its translation: CASSLPKVYSEKLFF.

V gene TRBV2 combines with J gene TRBJ2-3; 10 positions match TRBD2. CDR1 and CDR2 from the germline V gene are SNHLY and FYNNEI. The CDR3 extends over 14 amino acids. The junction had 4 bases not matched to a gene; V was cut back by 6 bases and J by 4 bases. CDR3 amino acids: CASRLAGGADTQYF. Written as DNA, the CDR3 is TGTGCCAGCAGGTTAGCGGGAGGAGCAGATACGCAGTATTTT.

The genes are TRBV5-1 and TRBJ2-1; possibly TRBD1 for D (5 bases). Germline CDR1 SGHRS, CDR2 YFSETQ. The CDR3 has 15 amino acids. The germline V and J ends were trimmed by 2 bases and 6 bases, with 15 bases remaining between them. The CDR3 nucleotides are TGCGCCAGCAGCTTCCCAGACCAAGACAGCAATGAGCAGTTCTTC. It translates to CASSFPDQDSNEQFF.

This sequence joins TRBV6-5 and TRBJ2-7, with a tentative D call TRBD2 (6 bases). Germline V gene lookup returns CDR1 MNHEY and CDR2 SVGAGI. Trimming stripped 2 bases from V and 3 bases from J, with 14 bases between. CDR3 length equals 15 residues. The CDR3, as DNA: TGTGCCAGCAGTTACAAGGGGACTCCGTACTACGAGCAGTACTTC. Its protein is CASSYKGTPYYEQYF.

The chain combines TRBV10-2 with TRBJ1-5; tentative D call: TRBD1 (5 bases). CDR3 size: 13 residues. Trimming pared 4 bases from V and 5 bases from J, leaving 9 bases between. Germline CDR1 reads WSHSY; CDR2 reads SAAADI. This chain's CDR3 is CASSAQGYQPQHF. CDR3 in DNA: TGCGCCAGCAGTGCCCAGGGTTATCAGCCCCAGCATTTT.

The V call is TRBV13, the J call TRBJ2-5; a weak D match, TRBD2 (6 bases). In germline, CDR1 is PRHDT, CDR2 FYEKMQ (reference sequence). The CDR3 totals 16 residues. Trimming removed 3 bases at V and 2 bases at J, with 16 bases between. Here the CDR3 DNA reads TGTGCCAGCAGCTTTCCAACGGGGACTTCTCAAGAGACCCAGTACTTC. It is translated as CASSFPTGTSQETQYF. Filled out from reference TRBV13 and TRBJ2-5, the complete variable domain reads AAGVIQSPRHLIKEKRETATLKCYPIPRHDTVYWYQQGPGQDPQFLISFYEKMQSDKGSIPDRFSAQQFSDYHSELNMSSLELGDSALYFCASSFPTGTSQETQYFGPGTRLLVL.

This sequence joins TRBV19 and TRBJ2-7; 12 bases match TRBD2. This CDR3 comprises 14 residues. The germline V gene encodes CDR1 LNHDA and CDR2 SQIVND (reference sequence). With V trimmed by 6 bases and J by 12 bases, 12 bases remained unmatched. CDR3 DNA: TGTGCCAGTAGAGATTCTAGCGGGAGGGCCCTTTGGTACTTC. It specifies CASRDSSGRALWYF.

The DNA for the CDR3 is TGTGCCAGCAGCTTAGCGGGAGCTGCTTTGTTGTATTTT. It codes for CASSLAGAALLYF. This chain connects TRBV11-2 to TRBJ2-3, with a weak D call TRBD2 (6 bases). CDR3 length equals 13 residues. V dropped 1 base and J dropped 14 bases, with 16 bases sitting between them. Germline CDR1 is SGHAT and CDR2 is FQNNGV.

This chain links TRBV7-2 with TRBJ1-3, with 9 positions matching TRBD1. CDR3 length: 14 residues. Trimming took 5 bases from V and 4 from J; bases not matched to a gene: 3. Germline CDR1 reads SGHTA; CDR2 reads FQGNSA. In DNA, the CDR3 is TGTGCCAGCAGCCCTGGGACAGGGGGAAACACCATATATTTT. It is translated as CASSPGTGGNTIYF.

The chain links TRBV6-6 to TRBJ2-5; 10 nucleotides line up with TRBD2. Germline V gene sequence: CDR1 MNHNY, CDR2 SVGAGI (reference sequence). The V segment lost 4 bases and the J segment 4 bases; nucleotides outside the gene matches: 9. The CDR3 is made up of 16 amino acids. CDR3 in DNA: TGTGCCAGCAGTTCAAGAGCGGGGGGGCCAGGAGAGACCCAGTACTTC. Residues: CASSSRAGGPGETQYF.

The rearrangement links TRBV28 to TRBJ1-5; D remains unclear. The CDR3 sequence is 15 residues long. The germline V gene encodes CDR1 MDHEN and CDR2 SYDVKM. V was clipped by 3 bases and J by 4 bases, with 13 bases between them. CDR3 in amino acids: CASSFGPRRNQPQHF. CDR3 DNA: TGTGCCAGCAGTTTTGGGCCCCGTCGGAATCAGCCCCAGCATTTT.

The chain combines TRBV18 with TRBJ1-3, with a tentative D call TRBD1 (6 bases). The CDR3 contains 19 residues. V lost 1 base and J lost 0, with 19 bases in between. Germline CDR1 and CDR2: KGHSH and LQKENI. CDR3 loop: CASSPLGQSNRLSGNTIYF. CDR3 nucleotide sequence: TGTGCCAGCTCACCACTCGGACAGAGCAACCGACTCTCTGGAAACACCATATATTTT.